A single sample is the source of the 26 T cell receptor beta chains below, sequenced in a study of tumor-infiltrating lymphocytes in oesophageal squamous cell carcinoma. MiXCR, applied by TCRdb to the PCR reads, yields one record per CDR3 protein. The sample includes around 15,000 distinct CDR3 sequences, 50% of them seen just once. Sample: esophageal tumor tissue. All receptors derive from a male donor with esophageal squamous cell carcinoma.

CDR3 residues: CASSVTSGFSYEQYF. The CDR3 nucleotides are TGTGCCAGCAGCGTTACTAGCGGGTTTTCCTACGAGCAGTACTTC. The chain carries TRBV7-2 and TRBJ2-5; 9 bases agree with TRBD2. The J call may be faulty, since TRBJ2-7 better matches the DNA end. CDR3 length: 15 residues. Germline CDR1 and CDR2: SGHTA and FQGNSA.

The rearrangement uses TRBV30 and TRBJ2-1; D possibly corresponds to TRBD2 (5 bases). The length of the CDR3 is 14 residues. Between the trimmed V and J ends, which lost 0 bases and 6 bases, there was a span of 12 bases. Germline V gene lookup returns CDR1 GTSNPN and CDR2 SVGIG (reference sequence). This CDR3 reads CAWSVTGIGNEQFF. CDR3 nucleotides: TGTGCCTGGAGTGTCACCGGGATAGGCAATGAGCAGTTCTTC.

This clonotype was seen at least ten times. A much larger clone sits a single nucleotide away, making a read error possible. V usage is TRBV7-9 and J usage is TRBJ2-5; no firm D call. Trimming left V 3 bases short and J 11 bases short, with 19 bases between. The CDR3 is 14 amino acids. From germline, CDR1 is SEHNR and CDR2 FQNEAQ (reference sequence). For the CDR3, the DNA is TGTGCCAGCAGCTTGAGCGACTCAAACAATGAGCAGTACTTC. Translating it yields CASSLSDSNNEQYF.

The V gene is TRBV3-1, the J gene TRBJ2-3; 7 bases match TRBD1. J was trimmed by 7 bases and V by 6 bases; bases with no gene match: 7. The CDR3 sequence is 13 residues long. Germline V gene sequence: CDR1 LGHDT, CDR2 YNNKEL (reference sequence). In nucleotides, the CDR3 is TGTGCCAGCAGTCCTACAGGGGCTCATACGCAGTATTTT. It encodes CASSPTGAHTQYF.

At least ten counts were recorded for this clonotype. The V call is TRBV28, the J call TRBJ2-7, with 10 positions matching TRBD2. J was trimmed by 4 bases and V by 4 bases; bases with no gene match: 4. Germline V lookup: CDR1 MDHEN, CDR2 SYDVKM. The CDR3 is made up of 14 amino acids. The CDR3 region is CASSYSGRVYEQYF. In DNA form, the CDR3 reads TGTGCCAGCAGTTACAGCGGGAGGGTTTACGAGCAGTACTTC.

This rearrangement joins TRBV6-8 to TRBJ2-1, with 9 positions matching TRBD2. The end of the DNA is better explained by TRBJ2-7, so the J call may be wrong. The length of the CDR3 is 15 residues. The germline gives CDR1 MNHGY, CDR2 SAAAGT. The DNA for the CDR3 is TGTGCCAGCAGAAGAGCGGGAGGCCCCACGTACGAGCAGTACTTC. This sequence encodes CASRRAGGPTYEQYF.

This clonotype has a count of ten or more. The chain's CDR3 is CASSFRGRGPDTQYF. The CDR3 coding sequence is TGTGCCAGCAGCTTTCGCGGGAGAGGCCCAGATACGCAGTATTTT. The chain combines TRBV7-8 with TRBJ2-3; 7 bases fit TRBD2. After removal of 3 bases from V and 4 bases from J, the junction contained 7 bases not matched to a gene. CDR3 size: 15 residues. From germline, CDR1 is SGHVS and CDR2 FQNEAQ.

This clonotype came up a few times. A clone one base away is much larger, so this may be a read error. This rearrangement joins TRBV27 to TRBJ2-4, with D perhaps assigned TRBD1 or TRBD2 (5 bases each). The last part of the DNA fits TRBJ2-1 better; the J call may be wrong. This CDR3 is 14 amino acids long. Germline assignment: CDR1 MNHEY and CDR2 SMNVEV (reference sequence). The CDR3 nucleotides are TGTGCCAGCAGTACAACCCGGGGCCTCTACGAGCAGTTCTTC. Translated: CASSTTRGLYEQFF.

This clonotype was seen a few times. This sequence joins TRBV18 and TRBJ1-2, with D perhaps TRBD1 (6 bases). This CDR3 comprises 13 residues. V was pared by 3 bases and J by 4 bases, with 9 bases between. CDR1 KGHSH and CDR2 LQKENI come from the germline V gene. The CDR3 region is CASSPGGGYGYTF. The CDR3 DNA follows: TGTGCCAGCTCACCGGGGGGCGGCTATGGCTACACCTTC.

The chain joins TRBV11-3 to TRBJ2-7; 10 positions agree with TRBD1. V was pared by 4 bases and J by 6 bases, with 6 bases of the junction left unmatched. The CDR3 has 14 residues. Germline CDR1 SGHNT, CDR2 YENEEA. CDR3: CASSSRDRGGEQYF. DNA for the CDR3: TGTGCCAGCAGCTCCCGGGACAGGGGTGGCGAGCAGTACTTC.

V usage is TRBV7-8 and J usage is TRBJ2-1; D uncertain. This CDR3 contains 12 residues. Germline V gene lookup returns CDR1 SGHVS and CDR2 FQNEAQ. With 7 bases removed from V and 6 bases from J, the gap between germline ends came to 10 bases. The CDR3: CASTFPPNEQFF. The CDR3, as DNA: TGTGCCAGCACCTTTCCCCCCAATGAGCAGTTCTTC.

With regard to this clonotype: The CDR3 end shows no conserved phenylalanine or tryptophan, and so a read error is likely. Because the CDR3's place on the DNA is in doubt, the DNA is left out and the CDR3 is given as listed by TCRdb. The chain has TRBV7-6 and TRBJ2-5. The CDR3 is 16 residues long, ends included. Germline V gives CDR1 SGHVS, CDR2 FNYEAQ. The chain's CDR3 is CASSLLQLGYGYTFGS.

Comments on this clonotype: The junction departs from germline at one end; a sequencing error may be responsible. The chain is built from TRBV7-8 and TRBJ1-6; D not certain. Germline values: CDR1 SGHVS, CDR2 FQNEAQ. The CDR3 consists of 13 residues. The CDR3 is CASSSQEGLEQYF. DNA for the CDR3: TGTGCCAGCAGCTCCCAGGAGGGTTTGGAGCAGTACTTT. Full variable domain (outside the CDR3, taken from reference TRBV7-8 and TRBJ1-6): GAGVSQSPRYKVAKRGQDVALRCDPISGHVSLFWYQQALGQGPEFLTYFQNEAQLDKSGLPSDRFFAERPEGSVSTLKIQRTQQEDSAVYLCASSSQEGLEQYFGNGTRLTVT.

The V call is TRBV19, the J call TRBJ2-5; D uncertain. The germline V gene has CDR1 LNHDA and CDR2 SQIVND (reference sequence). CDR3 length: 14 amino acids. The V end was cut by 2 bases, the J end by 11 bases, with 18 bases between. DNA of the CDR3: TGTGCCAGTAGTATACTGGGCTCCTACAATGAGCAGTACTTC. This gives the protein CASSILGSYNEQYF.

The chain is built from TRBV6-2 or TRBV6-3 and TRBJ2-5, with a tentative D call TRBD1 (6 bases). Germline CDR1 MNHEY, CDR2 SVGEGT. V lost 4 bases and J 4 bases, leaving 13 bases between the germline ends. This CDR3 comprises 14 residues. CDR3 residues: CASSLSGVGETQYF. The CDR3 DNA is TGTGCCAGCAGTTTATCAGGGGTGGGAGAGACCCAGTACTTC.

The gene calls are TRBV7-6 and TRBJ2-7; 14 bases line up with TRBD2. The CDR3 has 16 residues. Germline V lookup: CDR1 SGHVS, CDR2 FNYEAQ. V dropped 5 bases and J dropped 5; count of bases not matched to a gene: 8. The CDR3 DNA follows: TGTGCCAGCAGCGATTACGGGACTAGCGGGAGCCACGAGCAGTACTTC. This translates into CASSDYGTSGSHEQYF.

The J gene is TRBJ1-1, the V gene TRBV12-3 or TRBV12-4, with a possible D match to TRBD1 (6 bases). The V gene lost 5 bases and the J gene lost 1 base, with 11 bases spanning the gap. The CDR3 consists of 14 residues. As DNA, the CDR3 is TGTGCCAGCAGTCCACAGGGTGCGAACACTGAAGCTTTCTTT. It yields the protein CASSPQGANTEAFF.

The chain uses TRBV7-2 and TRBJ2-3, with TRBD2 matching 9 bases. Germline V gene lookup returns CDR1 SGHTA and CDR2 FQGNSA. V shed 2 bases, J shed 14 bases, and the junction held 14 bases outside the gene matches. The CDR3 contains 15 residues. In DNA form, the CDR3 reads TGTGCCAGCAGCTTATTTAGCGGGAGAACCGGGGAGCTGTATTTT. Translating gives CASSLFSGRTGELYF.

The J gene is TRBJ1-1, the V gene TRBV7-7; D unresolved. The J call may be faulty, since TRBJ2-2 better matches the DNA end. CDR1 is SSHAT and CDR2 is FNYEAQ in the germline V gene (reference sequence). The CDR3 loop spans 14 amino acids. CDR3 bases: TGTGCCAGCAAGGAGACTCAGAACACCGGGGAGCTGTTTTTT. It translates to CASKETQNTGELFF.

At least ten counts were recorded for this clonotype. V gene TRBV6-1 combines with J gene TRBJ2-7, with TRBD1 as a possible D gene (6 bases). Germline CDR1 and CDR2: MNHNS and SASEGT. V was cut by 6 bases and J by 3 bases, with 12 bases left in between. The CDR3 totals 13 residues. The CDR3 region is CASSKKDSYEQYF. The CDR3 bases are TGTGCCAGCAGCAAAAAGGACAGCTACGAGCAGTACTTC.

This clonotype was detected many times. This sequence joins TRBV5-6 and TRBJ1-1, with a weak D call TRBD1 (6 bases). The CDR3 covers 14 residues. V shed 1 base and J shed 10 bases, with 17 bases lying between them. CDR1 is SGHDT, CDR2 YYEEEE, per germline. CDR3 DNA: TGTGCCAGCAGCTTGCGGGCTGGGGGCGTAGGAGCTTTCTTT. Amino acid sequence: CASSLRAGGVGAFF.

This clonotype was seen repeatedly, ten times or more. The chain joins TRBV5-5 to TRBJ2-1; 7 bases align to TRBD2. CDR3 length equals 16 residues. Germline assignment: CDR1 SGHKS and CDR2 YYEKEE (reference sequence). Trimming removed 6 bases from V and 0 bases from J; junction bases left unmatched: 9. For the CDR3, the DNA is TGTGCCAGCACAAGGTTGGGGGGGAGCTCCTACAATGAGCAGTTCTTC. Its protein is CASTRLGGSSYNEQFF.

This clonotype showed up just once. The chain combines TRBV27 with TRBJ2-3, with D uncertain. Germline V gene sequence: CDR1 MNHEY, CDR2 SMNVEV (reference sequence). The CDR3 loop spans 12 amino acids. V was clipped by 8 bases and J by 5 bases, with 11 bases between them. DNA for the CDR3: TGTGCCAGCCGAAATCCATTAGATACGCAGTATTTT. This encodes CASRNPLDTQYF.

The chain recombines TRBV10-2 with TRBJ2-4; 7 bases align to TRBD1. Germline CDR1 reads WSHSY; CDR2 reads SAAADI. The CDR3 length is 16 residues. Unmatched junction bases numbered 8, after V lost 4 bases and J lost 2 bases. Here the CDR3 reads CASSAWTGVSKNIQYF. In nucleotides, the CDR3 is TGCGCCAGCAGTGCTTGGACAGGTGTGTCCAAAAACATTCAGTACTTC.

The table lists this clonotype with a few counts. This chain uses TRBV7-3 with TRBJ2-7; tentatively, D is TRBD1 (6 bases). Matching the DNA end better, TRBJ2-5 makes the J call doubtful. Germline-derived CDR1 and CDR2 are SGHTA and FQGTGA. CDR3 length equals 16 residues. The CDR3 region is CASSRVGANPRETQYF. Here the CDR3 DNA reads TGTGCCAGCAGCCGGGTGGGGGCCAACCCCCGAGAGACCCAGTACTTC.

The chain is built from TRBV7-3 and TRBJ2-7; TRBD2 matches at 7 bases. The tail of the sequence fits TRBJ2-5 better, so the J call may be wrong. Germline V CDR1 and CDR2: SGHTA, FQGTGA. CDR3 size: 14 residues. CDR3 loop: CASSPLGGRETQYF. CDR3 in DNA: TGTGCCAGCAGCCCCTTGGGAGGGCGAGAGACCCAGTACTTC.